These 14 T cell receptor beta chains originate from one sample sequenced in a study of blood T cell repertoires in COVID-19. Repertoires were generated with immunoSEQ multiplex PCR, while TCRdb's copy carries only in-frame clones and drops some. The sample yields about 480,000 clones, roughly nine tenths seen once. The sample was peripheral blood. The receptors stem from a man aged 18 to 30 with COVID-19, enrolled during active disease.

The chain joins TRBV13 to TRBJ1-6; D is unclear. The germline V gene encodes CDR1 PRHDT and CDR2 FYEKMQ (reference sequence). CDR3 length equals 14 residues. Trimming took off 3 bases at V and 6 bases at J, with 9 bases between the two ends. The CDR3 reads CASSFGQLNSPLHF. CDR3 DNA sequence: TGTGCCAGCAGCTTTGGGCAACTTAATTCACCCCTCCACTTT. The entire variable domain, with the rest obtained from reference TRBV13 and TRBJ1-6, is as follows: AAGVIQSPRHLIKEKRETATLKCYPIPRHDTVYWYQQGPGQDPQFLISFYEKMQSDKGSIPDRFSAQQFSDYHSELNMSSLELGDSALYFCASSFGQLNSPLHFGNGTRLTVT.

The J gene is TRBJ2-1, the V gene TRBV9, with 13 positions matching TRBD2. This CDR3 has 14 amino acids. The V segment lost 3 bases and the J segment 12 bases; nucleotides outside the gene matches: 6. Germline V gene data show CDR1 as SGDLS and CDR2 as YYNGEE. The CDR3 spells CASSELAGGPRQFF. The CDR3 DNA reads as TGTGCCAGCAGCGAACTAGCGGGAGGGCCGAGGCAGTTCTTC.

This rearrangement joins TRBV5-5 to TRBJ2-1; D is perhaps TRBD1 (5 bases). Trimming took off 0 bases at V and 1 base at J, with 11 bases between the two ends. The germline V gene encodes CDR1 SGHKS and CDR2 YYEKEE (reference sequence). The length of the CDR3 is 16 residues. CDR3 sequence (DNA): TGTGCCAGCAGCTTGGGCAGTGGGGCATCCTACAATGAGCAGTTCTTC. This gives the protein CASSLGSGASYNEQFF.

In its sample, this clone was seen a few times. V and J are TRBV5-4 and TRBJ2-1; 8 bases align to TRBD2. Trimming took 4 bases from V and 4 from J; bases not matched to a gene: 7. Germline V gene data show CDR1 as SGHNT and CDR2 as YYREEE (reference sequence). CDR3 length: 15 residues. This CDR3 reads CASSLRLAQYNEQFF. CDR3 DNA: TGTGCCAGCAGCCTTAGACTAGCGCAATACAATGAGCAGTTCTTC.

The V gene is TRBV19, the J gene TRBJ2-1, with TRBD2 matching over 8 bases. The germline V gene encodes CDR1 LNHDA and CDR2 SQIVND (reference sequence). The CDR3 contains 18 residues. Trimming cost V 5 bases and J 2 bases; bases outside gene matches: 14. CDR3 protein: CASSPSVNAGGAYNEQFF. Here the CDR3 DNA reads TGTGCCAGTAGTCCCTCCGTTAATGCGGGAGGCGCCTACAATGAGCAGTTCTTC.

The chain uses TRBV20-1 and TRBJ1-2; no definite D call. V dropped 6 bases and J dropped 7 bases, with 9 bases sitting between them. Germline CDR1 DFQATT, CDR2 SNEGSKA (reference sequence). CDR3 size: 10 residues. The CDR3 sequence is CSAGAGGYTF. DNA of the CDR3: TGCAGTGCCGGCGCGGGTGGCTACACCTTC.

The rearrangement uses TRBV5-1 and TRBJ2-7; 7 bases map to TRBD1. Germline V gene sequence: CDR1 SGHRS, CDR2 YFSETQ. The CDR3 runs 14 residues. The V and J ends lost 0 bases and 4 bases, in that order; junction bases with no gene match: 4. CDR3 sequence (DNA): TGCGCCAGCAGCTTGGGACAGGGATGGTACGAGCAGTACTTC. It codes for CASSLGQGWYEQYF.

The chain links TRBV24-1 to TRBJ2-1, with unresolved D. Germline CDR1 is KGHDR and CDR2 is SFDVKD. The CDR3 loop spans 13 amino acids. V was pared by 4 bases and J by 5 bases, with 8 bases between. This chain's CDR3 is CATSENSHNEQFF. CDR3 nucleotides: TGTGCCACCAGTGAAAACAGTCACAATGAGCAGTTCTTC.

This chain connects TRBV18 to TRBJ2-1; 10 positions agree with TRBD2. V lost 3 bases and J lost 4; bases outside the gene matches: 9. Germline V lookup: CDR1 KGHSH, CDR2 LQKENI. The CDR3 extends over 17 amino acids. The CDR3 spells CASSPGLGTSVYNEQFF. CDR3 in DNA: TGTGCCAGCTCACCGGGTTTAGGGACTAGCGTTTACAATGAGCAGTTCTTC.

The J gene is TRBJ1-2, the V gene TRBV7-9; a possible D gene is TRBD1 (5 bases). The CDR3 is 13 amino acids. V gave up 4 bases and J gave up 8 bases, with 14 bases separating them. The V gene's germline CDR1 is SEHNR and CDR2 FQNEAQ (reference sequence). In nucleotides, the CDR3 is TGTGCCAGCAGCTCCCTGGGGCCCGGCGGCTACACCTTC. This codes for CASSSLGPGGYTF. The whole variable domain, filled in from reference TRBV7-9 and TRBJ1-2, reads DTGVSQNPRHKITKRGQNVTFRCDPISEHNRLYWYRQTLGQGPEFLTYFQNEAQLEKSRLLSDRFSAERPKGSFSTLEIQRTEQGDSAMYLCASSSLGPGGYTFGSGTRLTVV.

This clone was seen more than once but under ten times. The chain carries TRBV19 and TRBJ1-1, with TRBD1 as a possible D gene (5 bases). Trimming removed 4 bases at V and 5 bases at J, with 11 bases between. Germline V gene lookup returns CDR1 LNHDA and CDR2 SQIVND (reference sequence). The CDR3 is made up of 13 amino acids. The CDR3 reads CASSTGGETEAFF. The CDR3 DNA reads as TGTGCCAGTAGTACCGGAGGGGAAACTGAAGCTTTCTTT. Full variable domain (missing parts from reference TRBV19 and TRBJ1-1): DGGITQSPKYLFRKEGQNVTLSCEQNLNHDAMYWYRQDPGQGLRLIYYSQIVNDFQKGDIAEGYSVSREKKESFPLTVTSAQKNPTAFYLCASSTGGETEAFFGQGTRLTVV.

V gene TRBV27 combines with J gene TRBJ2-6, with a tentative D call TRBD1 (6 bases). Per germline, CDR1 MNHEY and CDR2 SMNVEV (reference sequence). The CDR3 is 16 amino acids. The V end lost 7 bases, the J end lost 3 bases, and 16 bases lay between the germline ends. DNA for the CDR3: TGTGCCAGCACAGGGGTTCACATGTTTGGGGCCAACGTCCTGACTTTC. Amino acid sequence: CASTGVHMFGANVLTF.

This sequence joins TRBV6-1 and TRBJ2-7; the D gene is possibly TRBD1 (7 bases). Deletions cut 3 bases from V and 3 bases from J, with 12 bases between. This CDR3 contains 14 residues. Germline lookup yields CDR1 MNHNS and CDR2 SASEGT. In DNA form, the CDR3 reads TGTGCCAGCAGTGATAACAGGGGAGGCTACGAGCAGTACTTC. Translated, it gives CASSDNRGGYEQYF.

On this clone: Relative to the germline gene, one junction end is altered; a read error may explain this. The gene calls are TRBV7-7 and TRBJ2-1, with 11 bases aligning to TRBD2. Germline-derived CDR1 and CDR2 are SSHAT and FNYEAQ (reference sequence). This CDR3 is 15 amino acids long. The CDR3: CASSLAGGLSNEQFF. CDR3 bases: TGTGCTAGCAGCTTAGCGGGAGGGCTTTCCAATGAGCAGTTCTTC.